Below, 11 T cell receptor beta chains from the same sample are listed, as sequenced in a study of T-cell memory formation after mild COVID-19. TCRdb re-analysed the 5' RACE reads in MiXCR, keeping a single row per CDR3 protein. The sample shows 300,000 to 350,000 distinct CDR3 sequences, roughly 13% of them seen only once. The sample consisted of PBMCs or a T cell subset sorted from them (not recorded which). These receptors all stem from a man in his late teens or twenties who had mild COVID-19 (a few samples of this study predate the infection). Cell type and time point are not known.

A remark on this clonotype: One end of the junction does not line up with germline, which may come from a read error. V is TRBV5-5 and J is TRBJ2-1; D is ambiguous. Germline assignment: CDR1 SGHKS and CDR2 YYEKEE (reference sequence). This CDR3 region has 14 residues. The chain's CDR3 is CARSLRPGRYEQFF. CDR3 DNA: TGTGCCAGAAGCTTGAGGCCAGGTCGATATGAGCAGTTCTTC. Together with reference TRBV5-5 and TRBJ2-1, the CDR3 gives the full variable domain: DAGVTQSPTHLIKTRGQQVTLRCSPISGHKSVSWYQQVLGQGPQFIFQYYEKEERGRGNFPDRFSARQFPNYSSELNVNALLLGDSALYLCARSLRPGRYEQFFGPGTRLTVL.

V is TRBV12-3 or TRBV12-4 and J is TRBJ2-7; D possibly corresponds to TRBD2 (7 bases). The CDR3 covers 16 residues. The V end lost 7 bases, the J end lost 2 bases, and 21 bases lay between the germline ends. The CDR3 DNA reads TGTGCCAGCACCTCCAGGGGTTCGGGGGGTCCCTACGAGCAGTACTTC. It translates to CASTSRGSGGPYEQYF.

This clonotype was counted a few times. V and J are TRBV20-1 and TRBJ1-1; D gene ambiguous. Looked up from germline, CDR1 is DFQATT and CDR2 is SNEGSKA (reference sequence). CDR3 size: 15 residues. Trimming took 0 bases from V and 4 from J, leaving 15 bases between them. CDR3 DNA: TGCAGTGCTAGAGATCATTTCGGCGGGAGCACTGAAGCTTTCTTT. Encoded protein: CSARDHFGGSTEAFF.

This clonotype has just a few counts. The chain carries TRBV7-3 and TRBJ2-3, with no clear D. Germline CDR1 reads SGHTA; CDR2 reads FQGTGA. This CDR3 comprises 15 residues. V was shortened by 2 bases and J by 3 bases, with 12 bases between the two germline ends. CDR3 coding DNA: TGTGCCAGCAGCTTAGGTCCAGGTACTACAGATACGCAGTATTTT. The encoded protein is CASSLGPGTTDTQYF. Full variable domain (remainder filled in from reference TRBV7-3 and TRBJ2-3): GAGVSQTPSNKVTEKGKYVELRCDPISGHTALYWYRQSLGQGPEFLIYFQGTGAADDSGLPNDRFFAVRPEGSVSTLKIQRTERGDSAVYLCASSLGPGTTDTQYFGPGTRLTVL.

In its sample, this clonotype was seen a few times. V and J are TRBV29-1 and TRBJ1-1; unclear D gene. Germline-derived CDR1 and CDR2 are SQVTM and ANQGSEA. The CDR3 has 10 amino acids. The V end lost 7 bases, the J end lost 8 bases, and 11 bases lay between the germline ends. CDR3 loop: CSALGSEAFF. CDR3 bases: TGCAGCGCCCTAGGGTCAGAAGCTTTCTTT.

The chain has TRBV4-3 and TRBJ2-1, with D unclear. V was shortened by 4 bases and J by 4 bases, with 17 bases between the two germline ends. The germline V gene has CDR1 LGHNA and CDR2 YSLEER. The CDR3 loop spans 16 amino acids. The CDR3 is CASSPSATSVYNEQFF. For the CDR3, the DNA is TGCGCCAGCAGCCCCTCGGCGACATCGGTTTACAATGAGCAGTTCTTC.

V is TRBV29-1 and J is TRBJ2-1; TRBD2 aligns across 8 bases. The V gene end was trimmed by 6 bases and the J gene end by 10 bases; junction bases not matched to a gene: 11. The germline CDR1 and CDR2 sequences are SQVTM and ANQGSEA. There are 13 residues in the CDR3. The CDR3 region has the DNA TGCAGCGTCCTTCACGGGGGGGCATGGGAGCAGTTCTTC. Amino acids: CSVLHGGAWEQFF.

The CDR3 nucleotides are TGCAGCGTTAGTCCCGGGGGACAGGTGAAGTATTTT. Protein: CSVSPGGQVKYF. The V and J genes are TRBV29-1 and TRBJ2-3; TRBD1 agrees at 8 bases. Germline V gene sequence: CDR1 SQVTM, CDR2 ANQGSEA. J was trimmed by 13 bases and V by 5 bases; bases with no gene match: 11. This CDR3 is built from 12 residues.

This clonotype was detected a few times. The rearrangement uses TRBV5-1 and TRBJ2-5; 10 nucleotides agree with TRBD2. This CDR3 is built from 16 residues. Germline V lookup: CDR1 SGHRS, CDR2 YFSETQ. The junction had 4 bases not matched to a gene; V was cut back by 0 bases and J by 2 bases. The CDR3 DNA follows: TGCGCCAGCAGCTTGGCCGTACTAGCGGGACAAGAGACCCAGTACTTC. Amino acids: CASSLAVLAGQETQYF.

In this sample, this clonotype turned up a few times. Mismatch with germline at one junction end may stem from a read error. The genes are TRBV5-4 and TRBJ2-6; 7 bases line up with TRBD1. CDR3 length: 16 amino acids. Germline CDR1 is SGHNT and CDR2 is YYREEE (reference sequence). The CDR3 DNA reads as TGTGCCCGCAGCGGAATACAGGGGCCTGGGGCCAACGTCCTGACTTTC. It is translated as CARSGIQGPGANVLTF.

There are a few counts of this clonotype. This chain links TRBV28 with TRBJ1-2; 7 positions agree with TRBD1. Trimming removed 6 bases from V and 4 bases from J; junction bases left unmatched: 2. Germline assignment: CDR1 MDHEN and CDR2 SYDVKM. The CDR3 consists of 12 residues. Here the CDR3 DNA reads TGTGCCAGCAGGCCAGGGGGCTATGGCTACACCTTC. Translating gives CASRPGGYGYTF.